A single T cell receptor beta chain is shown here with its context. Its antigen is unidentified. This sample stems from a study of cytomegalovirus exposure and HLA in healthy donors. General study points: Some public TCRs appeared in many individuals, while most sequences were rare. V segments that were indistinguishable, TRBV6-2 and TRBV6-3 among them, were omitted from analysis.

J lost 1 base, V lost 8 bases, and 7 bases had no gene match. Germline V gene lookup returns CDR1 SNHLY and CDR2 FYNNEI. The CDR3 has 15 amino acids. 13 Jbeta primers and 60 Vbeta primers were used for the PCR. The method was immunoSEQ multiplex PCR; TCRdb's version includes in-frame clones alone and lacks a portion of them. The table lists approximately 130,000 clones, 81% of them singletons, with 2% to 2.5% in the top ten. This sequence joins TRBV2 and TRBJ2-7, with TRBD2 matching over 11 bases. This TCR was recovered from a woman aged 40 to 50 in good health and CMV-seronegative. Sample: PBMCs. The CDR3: CASHLAGGGSYEQYF. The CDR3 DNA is TGTGCCAGCCACCTAGCGGGAGGTGGGTCCTACGAGCAGTACTTC.